This TCR beta chain was profiled in a study of blood T cells in healthy people across ages. On the study more broadly: Per two T cells, template switching captured roughly one barcoded beta molecule. Study-level findings and limits: Expanded clonotype shifts may have been confounded, as the donors had an unknown CMV status.

A second about 7 to 11 cycle PCR used barcoded and J-beta primers. TCRdb passed the 5' RACE reads through MiXCR, listing each CDR3 protein once. The sample has about 650,000 distinct CDR3 sequences, over 40% seen once. This clonotype was counted ten times or more. Its antigen is undetermined. No fewer than 7 million PBMCs went into each sample. Total RNA extraction produced at least 6 micrograms (per sample) for the study. CDR1 DFQATT and CDR2 SNEGSKA come from the germline V gene (reference sequence). V shed 2 bases, J shed 9 bases, and the junction held 10 bases outside the gene matches. This CDR3 has 14 residues.

Sequencing used blood. J is TRBJ2-1 and V is TRBV20-1; 7 nucleotides match TRBD1. This receptor was obtained from an elderly woman in good health. Here the CDR3 reads CSARHPRGSSEQFF. The DNA for the CDR3 is TGCAGTGCTAGACATCCCAGGGGGTCGAGTGAGCAGTTCTTC.